The clone carrying this T cell receptor beta chain was counted ten times or more. Patients with ophthalmopathy all had a Clinical Activity Score of at least 3, a NOSPECS grade of at least 4 and duration under 3 months. Exclusion of patients followed from uncontrolled infection, other autoimmune disease, pregnancy or lactation. Out of more than 8 ml of fresh peripheral blood came the PBMCs. The data were taken from a study of T cells in Graves' hyperthyroidism and ophthalmopathy. Germline loops: CDR1 LNHDA, CDR2 SQIVND (reference sequence). The CDR3 length is 17 residues. The junction had 14 bases not matched to a gene; V was cut back by 6 bases and J by 6 bases. Researchers amplified the TCR beta CDR3 regions from RNA transcripts. First-round RT-PCR with HTBI primers amplified the TCR CDR3 region. TCRdb re-derived calls from the multiplex PCR reads in MiXCR, one entry per CDR3 protein. The table has around 520,000 distinct CDR3 sequences, around 24% seen once; the top ten hold approximately 10%.

Material: blood. The receptor was isolated from a woman aged 25 to 45 with Graves' ophthalmopathy. The chain is built from TRBV19 and TRBJ1-2; TRBD1 aligns across 12 bases. The CDR3 spells CASSPSRPGQGADGYTF. In DNA, the CDR3 is TGTGCCAGTAGCCCCTCACGCCCGGGACAGGGGGCAGATGGCTACACCTTC.